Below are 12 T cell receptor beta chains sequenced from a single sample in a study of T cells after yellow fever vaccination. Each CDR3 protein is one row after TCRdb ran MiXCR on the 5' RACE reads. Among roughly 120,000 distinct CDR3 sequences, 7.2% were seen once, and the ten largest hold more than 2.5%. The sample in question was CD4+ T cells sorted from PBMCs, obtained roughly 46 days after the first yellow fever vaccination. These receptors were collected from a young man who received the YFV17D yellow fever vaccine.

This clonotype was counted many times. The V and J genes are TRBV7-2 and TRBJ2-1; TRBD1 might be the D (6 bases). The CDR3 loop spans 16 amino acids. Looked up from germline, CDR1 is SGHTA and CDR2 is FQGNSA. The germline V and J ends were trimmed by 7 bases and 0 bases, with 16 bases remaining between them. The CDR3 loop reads CASNLGRGISYNEQFF. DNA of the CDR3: TGTGCCAGCAATTTGGGTAGGGGGATCTCCTACAATGAGCAGTTCTTC.

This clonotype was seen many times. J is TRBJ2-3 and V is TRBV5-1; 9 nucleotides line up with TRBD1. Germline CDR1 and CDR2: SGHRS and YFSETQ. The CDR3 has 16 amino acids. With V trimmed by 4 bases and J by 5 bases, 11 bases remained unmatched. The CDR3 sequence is CASSPLLGQGLDTQYF. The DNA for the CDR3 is TGCGCCAGCAGCCCCCTCCTGGGACAGGGACTAGATACGCAGTATTTT.

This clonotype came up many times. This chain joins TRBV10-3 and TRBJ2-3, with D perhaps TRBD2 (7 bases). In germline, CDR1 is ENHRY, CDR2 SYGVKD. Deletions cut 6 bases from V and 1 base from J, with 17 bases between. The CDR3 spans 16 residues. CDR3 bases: TGTGCCATCAGCGTCAAGGGGGGGGGCCGCACAGATACGCAGTATTTT. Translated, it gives CAISVKGGGRTDTQYF.

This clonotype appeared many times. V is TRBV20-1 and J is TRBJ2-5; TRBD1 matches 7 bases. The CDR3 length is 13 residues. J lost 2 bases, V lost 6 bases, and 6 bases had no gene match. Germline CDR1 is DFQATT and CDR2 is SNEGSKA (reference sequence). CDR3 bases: TGCAGTGCGCTCCAGGGACAGCAAGAGACCCAGTACTTC. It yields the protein CSALQGQQETQYF.

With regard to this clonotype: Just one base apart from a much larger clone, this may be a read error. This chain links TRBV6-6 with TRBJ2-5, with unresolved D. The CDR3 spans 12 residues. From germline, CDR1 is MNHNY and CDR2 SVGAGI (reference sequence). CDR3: CASSSASEIQYF. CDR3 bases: TGTGCCAGCAGCAGCGCGTCAGAGATCCAGTACTTC.

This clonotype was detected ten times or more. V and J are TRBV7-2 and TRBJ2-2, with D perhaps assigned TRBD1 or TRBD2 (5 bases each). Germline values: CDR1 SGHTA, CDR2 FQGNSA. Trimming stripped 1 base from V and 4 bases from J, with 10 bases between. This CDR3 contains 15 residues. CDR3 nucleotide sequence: TGTGCCAGCAGCTTAGGAGGTGGGACCACCGGGGAGCTGTTTTTT. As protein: CASSLGGGTTGELFF.

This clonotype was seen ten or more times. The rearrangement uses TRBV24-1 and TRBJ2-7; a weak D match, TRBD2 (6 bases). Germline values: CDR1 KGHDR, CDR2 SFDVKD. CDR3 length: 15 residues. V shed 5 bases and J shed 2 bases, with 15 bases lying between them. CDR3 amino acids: CATSGDSSGPYEQYV. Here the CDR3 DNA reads TGTGCCACCAGTGGGGACTCCTCGGGTCCCTACGAGCAGTACGTC.

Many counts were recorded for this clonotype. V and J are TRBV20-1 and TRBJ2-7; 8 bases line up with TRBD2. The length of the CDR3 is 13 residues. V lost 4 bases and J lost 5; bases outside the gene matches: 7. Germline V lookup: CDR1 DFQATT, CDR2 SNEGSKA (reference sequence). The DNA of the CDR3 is TGCAGTGCTACCTCGACTAGCGTCGACGAGCAGTACTTC. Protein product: CSATSTSVDEQYF.

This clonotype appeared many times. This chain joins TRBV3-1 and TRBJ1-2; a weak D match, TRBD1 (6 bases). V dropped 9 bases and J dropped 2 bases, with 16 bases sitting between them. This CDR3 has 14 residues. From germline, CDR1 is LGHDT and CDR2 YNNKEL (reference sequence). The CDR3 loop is CASGRTTGNYGYTF. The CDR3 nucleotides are TGTGCCAGTGGTCGAACGACAGGCAACTATGGCTACACCTTC.

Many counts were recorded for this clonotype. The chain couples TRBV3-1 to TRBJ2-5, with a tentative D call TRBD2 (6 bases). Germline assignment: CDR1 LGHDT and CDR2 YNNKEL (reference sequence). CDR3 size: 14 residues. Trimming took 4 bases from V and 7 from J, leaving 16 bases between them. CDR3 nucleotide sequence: TGTGCCAGCAGCCCCGGGACTGACGGGAGGACCCAGTACTTC. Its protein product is CASSPGTDGRTQYF.

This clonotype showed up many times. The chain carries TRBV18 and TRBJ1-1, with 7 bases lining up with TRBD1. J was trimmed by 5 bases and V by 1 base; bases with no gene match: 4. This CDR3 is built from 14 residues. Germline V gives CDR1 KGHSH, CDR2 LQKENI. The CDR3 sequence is CASSPQGAGTEAFF. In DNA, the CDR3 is TGTGCCAGCTCACCACAGGGGGCTGGAACTGAAGCTTTCTTT.

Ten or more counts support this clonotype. CDR3 bases: TGTGCCAGCAGCTTAGAGGCTCTGACTGAAGCTTTCTTT. Its protein is CASSLEALTEAFF. V and J are TRBV7-9 and TRBJ1-1; no definite D call. Per the germline V gene, CDR1 is SEHNR and CDR2 is FQNEAQ (reference sequence). The V gene lost 1 base and the J gene lost 5 bases, with 8 bases spanning the gap. There are 13 residues in the CDR3.